Sequencing of this T cell receptor beta chain was carried out in a study of blood T cell repertoires in COVID-19. As for the study in general: The cDNA or gDNA used as material had been derived from T cells, B-cell-depleted T cells, or PBMCs.

CDR3 length equals 16 residues. CDR1 is SGHRS, CDR2 YFSETQ, per germline. J gave up 2 bases and V 2 bases, and 3 bases lay outside the gene matches. The authors' processing: Researchers report that nucleated cell counts were estimated from reference gene primer amplification. Using immunoSEQ multiplex PCR, the repertoire was profiled, and TCRdb retains in-frame clones only, with some absent. The V and J calls and clone size come from that table; D and trimming were worked out from the DNA. The top ten hold around 3.3% of the sample, which has approximately 350,000 clones, approximately 89% seen once.

Sequenced input: peripheral blood. V gene TRBV5-1 combines with J gene TRBJ2-1; TRBD2 matches 11 bases. The sequence was obtained from a woman between 18 and 30 years old who had recovered from COVID-19. This chain's CDR3 is CASSFGGLAAYNEQFF. CDR3 coding DNA: TGCGCCAGCAGCTTTGGGGGACTAGCGGCCTACAATGAGCAGTTCTTC.